A selection of T cell receptor beta chains follows, all from one sample in a study of response to subunit inactivated influenza vaccine. MiXCR, run by TCRdb on the RT-PCR reads, gives a single entry per CDR3 protein. This sample has approximately 530,000 distinct CDR3 sequences, with approximately 7.8% found just once. Sequenced here: PBMCs from blood, sampled roughly 24 months after vaccination. The source is a man aged 45-69 years who received an inactivated influenza vaccine. Each CDR3 is given with its conserved first and last residue. The D gene is left open where the match is weak. Size is omitted from some rows. Given values are once, few, many or a class for expanded clones.

V gene,D gene,clone size,J gene,CDR3 DNA,CDR3 protein
TRBV6-1,-,-,TRBJ2-4,TGTGCCAGCAGTCCTCAGAGACAGTCTAAAAACATTCAGTACTTC,CASSPQRQSKNIQYF
TRBV20-1,-,-,TRBJ2-2,TGCAGTGCCGAGGTGGGGTTAAACACCGGGGAGCTGTTTTTT,CSAEVGLNTGELFF
TRBV18,-,-,TRBJ2-1,TGTGCCAGCTCACCACTGGTTAATGAGCAGTTCTTC,CASSPLVNEQFF
TRBV4-3,-,few,TRBJ1-2,TGCGCCAGCAGCCAGTCCAGGGGAACTAACTATGGCTACACCTTC,CASSQSRGTNYGYTF
TRBV7-2,-,few,TRBJ1-5,TGTGCCAGCAGCTTAGAGACGGCGAGGCCCCAGCATTTT,CASSLETARPQHF
TRBV12-3/TRBV12-4,TRBD2,-,TRBJ2-1,TGTGCCAGCAGAGCCGGGACTACTCTTCGGGTGCTCTACAATGAGCAGTTCTTC,CASRAGTTLRVLYNEQFF
TRBV4-1,-,many,TRBJ1-5,TGCGCCAGCAGCCCCCGGGAGGCCGCGGGGCAGCCCCAGCATTTT,CASSPREAAGQPQHF
TRBV9,-,many,TRBJ2-2,TGTGCCAGCAACGTTGAGACCGGGGAGCTGTTTTTT,CASNVETGELFF
TRBV3-1,TRBD2,few,TRBJ2-1,TGTGCCAGCAGCCGCAATCTAGCGGGGGGGTCCAATGAGCAGTTCTTC,CASSRNLAGGSNEQFF
TRBV10-2,TRBD2,many,TRBJ2-2,TGCGCCAGCACTAGCGGGGGTGACACCGGGGAGCTGTTTTTT,CASTSGGDTGELFF
TRBV12-3/TRBV12-4,TRBD1,-,TRBJ1-6,TGTGCCAGCAGTCCGCAGGGGGCAAGTTCACCCCTCCACTTT,CASSPQGASSPLHF
TRBV4-1,-,many,TRBJ2-7,TGCGCCAGCAGCCAAGGAGACAGGTTCTCCTACGAGCAGTACTTC,CASSQGDRFSYEQYF
TRBV5-1,-,-,TRBJ2-1,TGCGCCAGCAGCTTGGAGGGGGACCCTTCCTACAATGAGCAGTTCTTC,CASSLEGDPSYNEQFF
TRBV6-5,TRBD1,few,TRBJ2-2,TGTGCCAGCAGTTATAAGGGGACAGGGGGCACCGGGGAGCTGTTTTTT,CASSYKGTGGTGELFF